This entry lists 15 T cell receptor beta chains sequenced from one sample in a study of T cell responses to AZD1222 COVID-19 vaccine. TCRdb keeps only in-frame clones here, not all; method: immunoSEQ multiplex PCR. Among approximately 83,000 clones listed, about 90% were seen once. Here the sequenced sample was peripheral blood, taken on day 0 of MenACWY control vaccination. These receptors all come from an adult in good health.

The J gene is TRBJ2-1, the V gene TRBV4-2, with D possibly TRBD1 on 6 matching bases. The CDR3 covers 16 residues. In germline, CDR1 is LGHNA, CDR2 YNFKEQ. Deletions cut 0 bases from V and 3 bases from J, with 12 bases between. CDR3 sequence reads: CASSQDPGAGYNEQFF. DNA for the CDR3: TGTGCCAGCAGCCAAGATCCAGGGGCGGGCTACAATGAGCAGTTCTTC.

V and J are TRBV27 and TRBJ2-1; 9 positions match TRBD2. Germline values: CDR1 MNHEY, CDR2 SMNVEV (reference sequence). The CDR3 has 16 amino acids. The V segment lost 5 bases and the J segment 5 bases; nucleotides outside the gene matches: 10. Here the CDR3 DNA reads TGTGCCAGCAGTCAAATAGCGGGAGTCCCTCACAATGAGCAGTTCTTC. It encodes CASSQIAGVPHNEQFF.

The J gene is TRBJ2-1, the V gene TRBV30; 8 bases agree with TRBD2. The CDR3 has 14 amino acids. Germline V CDR1 and CDR2: GTSNPN, SVGIG (reference sequence). V lost 0 bases, J lost 6 bases, and 4 bases stayed unmatched. Here the CDR3 reads CAWSVGAGGNEQFF. The CDR3 nucleotides read TGTGCCTGGAGTGTAGGGGCGGGAGGCAATGAGCAGTTCTTC.

Written as DNA, the CDR3 is TGTGCCAGTAGTATAGATCACAGCTCTGGAAACACCATATATTTT. Translating it yields CASSIDHSSGNTIYF. The rearrangement joins TRBV19 to TRBJ1-3; unclear D gene. With 0 bases removed from V and 0 bases from J, the gap between germline ends came to 6 bases. Germline V CDR1 and CDR2: LNHDA, SQIVND (reference sequence). This CDR3 spans 15 amino acids.

The rearrangement joins TRBV4-3 to TRBJ2-1, with D tentatively TRBD1 or TRBD2 (5 bases each). The CDR3 extends over 13 amino acids. The V gene's germline CDR1 is LGHNA and CDR2 YSLEER. Trimming left V 0 bases short and J 14 bases short, with 14 bases between. CDR3 nucleotides: TGCGCCAGCAGCCAAGAGTTGAAGGGGCGGGAGTTCTTC. This encodes CASSQELKGREFF.

This clone was picked up one time. The genes are TRBV18 and TRBJ1-3; D gene unclear. The ends were cut back, 2 bases at V and 1 base at J, with 6 bases in the middle. CDR1 is KGHSH, CDR2 LQKENI, per germline. The CDR3 covers 14 residues. The CDR3 sequence is CASSPVSSGNTIYF. CDR3 nucleotides: TGTGCCAGCTCACCAGTAAGTTCTGGAAACACCATATATTTT. Variable domain in full (rest from reference TRBV18 and TRBJ1-3): NAGVMQNPRHLVRRRGQEARLRCSPMKGHSHVYWYRQLPEEGLKFMVYLQKENIIDESGMPKERFSAEFPKEGPSILRIQQVVRGDSAAYFCASSPVSSGNTIYFGEGSWLTVV.

This clone came up once. The gene calls are TRBV4-2 and TRBJ2-6; 8 bases line up with TRBD2. CDR1 and CDR2 from the germline V gene are LGHNA and YNFKEQ. Losses at the gene ends were 0 bases for V and 3 bases for J; bases not matched to a gene: 22. The CDR3 extends over 23 amino acids. CDR3 DNA sequence: TGTGCCAGCAGCCAAGATCTCTACCGACTGGGCGGGAGGTGGAAAGTTGGGGCCAACGTCCTGACTTTC. Protein product: CASSQDLYRLGGRWKVGANVLTF.

The V gene is TRBV28, the J gene TRBJ2-7; 10 bases match TRBD2. The CDR3 extends over 16 amino acids. In germline, CDR1 is MDHEN, CDR2 SYDVKM. With V trimmed by 2 bases and J by 3 bases, 7 bases remained unmatched. Written as DNA, the CDR3 is TGTGCCAGCAGTTTAGCCGGTAGCGGGAGGAACTACGAGCAGTACTTC. This translates into CASSLAGSGRNYEQYF.

This chain links TRBV11-2 with TRBJ2-1, with D perhaps matching TRBD1 (6 bases). The CDR3 contains 15 residues. V was trimmed by 4 bases and J by 2 bases, leaving 12 bases between them. The V gene's germline CDR1 is SGHAT and CDR2 FQNNGV. The DNA for the CDR3 is TGTGCCAGCAGCTCTCGGACAGCTCCCTACAATGAGCAGTTCTTC. Translating it yields CASSSRTAPYNEQFF.

Only a few counts were recorded for this clone. The chain recombines TRBV18 with TRBJ1-1; 10 nucleotides align to TRBD1. Looked up from germline, CDR1 is KGHSH and CDR2 is LQKENI. The V and J ends lost 5 bases and 6 bases, in that order; junction bases with no gene match: 9. This CDR3 has 15 amino acids. The CDR3 loop is CASSEGGQGVAEAFF. CDR3 bases: TGTGCCAGCTCAGAGGGAGGACAGGGGGTCGCTGAAGCTTTCTTT.

This chain uses TRBV24-1 with TRBJ1-2; no definite D call. CDR3 length: 16 amino acids. CDR1 and CDR2 from the germline V gene are KGHDR and SFDVKD. Between the trimmed V and J ends, which lost 4 bases and 0 bases, there was a span of 14 bases. CDR3 loop: CATSDPTAQANYGYTF. In DNA, the CDR3 is TGTGCCACCAGTGACCCGACCGCACAAGCTAACTATGGCTACACCTTC.

The V and J genes are TRBV19 and TRBJ2-3, with TRBD1 identical over 9 bases. Trimming removed 4 bases from V and 0 bases from J; junction bases left unmatched: 5. CDR1 and CDR2 (germline): LNHDA, SQIVND (reference sequence). This CDR3 is built from 16 residues. CDR3 DNA: TGTGCCAGTAGTAGGGGGACAGGGACTAGCACAGATACGCAGTATTTT. It specifies CASSRGTGTSTDTQYF.

This sequence joins TRBV4-2 and TRBJ1-1; no clear D gene. The CDR3 has 13 residues. Germline CDR1 reads LGHNA; CDR2 reads YNFKEQ. V lost 3 bases, J lost 8 bases, and 13 bases lay in between. CDR3 amino acids: CASSHPPAGEAFF. The CDR3, as DNA: TGTGCCAGCAGCCATCCGCCGGCGGGAGAAGCTTTCTTT.

The chain carries TRBV5-6 and TRBJ1-1, with TRBD1 matching over 9 bases. The length of the CDR3 is 13 residues. Germline trimming cut 4 bases from V and 10 bases from J; bases unmatched to any gene: 8. Germline V gene data show CDR1 as SGHDT and CDR2 as YYEEEE. The CDR3 spells CASSPRDRVRAFF. CDR3 DNA sequence: TGTGCCAGCAGCCCCCGGGACAGGGTCAGAGCTTTCTTT.

The chain has TRBV29-1 and TRBJ2-7; D gene uncertain. Looked up from germline, CDR1 is SQVTM and CDR2 is ANQGSEA. Trimming stripped 4 bases from V and 0 bases from J, with 10 bases between. CDR3 length: 13 residues. This CDR3 reads CSVASAVSYEQYF. The CDR3, as DNA: TGCAGCGTTGCGTCCGCGGTCTCCTACGAGCAGTACTTC.